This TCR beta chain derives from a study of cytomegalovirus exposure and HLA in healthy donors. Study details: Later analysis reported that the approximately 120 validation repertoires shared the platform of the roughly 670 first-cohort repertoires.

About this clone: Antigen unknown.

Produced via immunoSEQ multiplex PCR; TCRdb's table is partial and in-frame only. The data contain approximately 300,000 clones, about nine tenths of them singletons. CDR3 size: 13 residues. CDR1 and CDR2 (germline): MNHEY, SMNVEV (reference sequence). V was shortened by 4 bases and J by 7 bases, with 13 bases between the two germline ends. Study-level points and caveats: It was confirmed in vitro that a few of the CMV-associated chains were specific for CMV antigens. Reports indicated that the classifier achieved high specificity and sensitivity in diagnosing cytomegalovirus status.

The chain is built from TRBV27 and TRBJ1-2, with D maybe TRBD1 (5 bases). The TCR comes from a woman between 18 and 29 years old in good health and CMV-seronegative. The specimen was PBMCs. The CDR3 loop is CASSSQGTTGYTF. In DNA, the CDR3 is TGTGCCAGCAGTTCCCAGGGTACTACTGGCTACACCTTC.